This TCR beta chain was profiled in a study of blood T cell repertoires in COVID-19. The CDR3 length is 13 residues. Germline loops: CDR1 SNHLY, CDR2 FYNNEI. V trimming: 5 bases; J trimming: 5 bases; junction bases outside the gene matches: 3. Under the authors' procedure: Scientists estimated how many nucleated cells there were by amplifying reference gene primers. Only in-frame clones appear in the TCRdb table, and some are missing; sequencing was by immunoSEQ multiplex PCR. V and J calls plus clone size are reproduced from that table; the DNA served to infer D and trimming. The repertoire includes around 130,000 clones, about 75% of them detected once, and 20% to 25% sits in the top ten.

The J gene is TRBJ2-7, the V gene TRBV2; 10 bases are a match to TRBD1. The sequenced material came from peripheral blood. This TCR came from a man older than 75 with acute or convalescent COVID-19. This chain's CDR3 is CASSNGQGDEQYF. In DNA form, the CDR3 reads TGTGCCAGCAGTAACGGACAGGGGGACGAGCAGTACTTC.